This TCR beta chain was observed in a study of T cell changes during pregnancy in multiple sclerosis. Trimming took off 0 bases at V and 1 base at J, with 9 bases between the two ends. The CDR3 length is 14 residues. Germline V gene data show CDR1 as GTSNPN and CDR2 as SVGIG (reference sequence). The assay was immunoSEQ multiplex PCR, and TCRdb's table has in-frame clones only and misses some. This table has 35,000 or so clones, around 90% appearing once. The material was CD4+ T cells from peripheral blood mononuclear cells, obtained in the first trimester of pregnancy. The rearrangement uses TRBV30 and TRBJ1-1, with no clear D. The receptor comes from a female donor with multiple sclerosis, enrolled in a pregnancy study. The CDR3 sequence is CAWSVGGRNTEAFF. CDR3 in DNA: TGTGCCTGGAGTGTAGGAGGGAGGAACACTGAAGCTTTCTTT.